These 4 T cell receptor beta chains share one sample of origin, sequenced in a study of cytomegalovirus exposure and HLA in healthy donors. 13 Jbeta primers and 60 Vbeta primers were used for the PCR. The method was immunoSEQ multiplex PCR; TCRdb's version includes in-frame clones alone and lacks a portion of them. Found here are 140,000 or so clones, under 90% of them singletons; the top ten hold about 4.3%. The source material was PBMCs. These receptors were obtained from a man aged 35-49 years in good health and CMV-seronegative.

This clone has just one count. The chain is built from TRBV6-9 and TRBJ2-3, with unresolved D. With 3 bases removed from V and 0 bases from J, the gap between germline ends came to 10 bases. In germline, CDR1 is MNHGY, CDR2 SVAAGI. CDR3 length: 15 amino acids. The CDR3 DNA reads as TGTGCCAGCAGTTACCGGAGCTCTAGCACAGATACGCAGTATTTT. It yields the protein CASSYRSSSTDTQYF.

This clone was seen just once. V is TRBV7-3 and J is TRBJ1-1; 10 bases are a match to TRBD1. The CDR3 sequence is 16 residues long. With V trimmed by 5 bases and J by 4 bases, 10 bases remained unmatched. CDR1 and CDR2 (germline): SGHTA, FQGTGA. In DNA form, the CDR3 reads TGTGCCAGCAGCCCCCGACAGGGGGCCCCGGGCACTGAAGCTTTCTTT. Protein sequence: CASSPRQGAPGTEAFF.

The J gene is TRBJ2-7, the V gene TRBV6-5; 9 bases are shared with TRBD1. Per the germline V gene, CDR1 is MNHEY and CDR2 is SVGAGI. With V trimmed by 2 bases and J by 3 bases, 5 bases remained unmatched. This CDR3 has 15 amino acids. CDR3 sequence (DNA): TGTGCCAGCAGTTACACAACGACAGGGGGCTACGAGCAGTACTTC. Its translation: CASSYTTTGGYEQYF.

The chain carries TRBV11-3 and TRBJ2-2, with 9 bases identical to TRBD1. V shed 3 bases, J shed 6 bases, and the junction held 8 bases outside the gene matches. The CDR3 runs to 16 residues. Germline V gene sequence: CDR1 SGHNT, CDR2 YENEEA. CDR3 DNA: TGTGCCAGCAGCTTGGGGGACAGGGCGTACGCCGGGGAGCTGTTTTTT. Translation gives CASSLGDRAYAGELFF. Complete variable domain (other parts from reference TRBV11-3 and TRBJ2-2): EAGVVQSPRYKIIEKKQPVAFWCNPISGHNTLYWYLQNLGQGPELLIRYENEEAVDDSQLPKDRFSAERLKGVDSTLKIQPAELGDSAVYLCASSLGDRAYAGELFFGEGSRLTVL.